The rows below give T cell receptor beta chains drawn from one sample of a study of technical replicates of blood from a handful of donors. Some clones are missing from TCRdb's copy, which holds only in-frame ones; the method was immunoSEQ multiplex PCR. This sample carries tens of thousands of clones, approximately 90% of them seen once, and the ten largest clones take about 3.9%. The sequenced sample consisted of PBMCs. The receptors were sampled from a human donor in good health. Some clones in this sample may be carry-over from other donors' samples. Each CDR3 is given with its conserved first and last residue. D genes are given only for firm matches. Only part of the rows carry a size: once, few, many, or a class if the clone is expanded.

d_call	v_call	j_call	clone_size	cdr3_aa	cdr3_nt
TRBD2	TRBV7-9	TRBJ2-1	few	CASSALTGLAGVNEQFF	TGTGCCAGCAGCGCCTTAACGGGACTAGCGGGGGTAAATGAGCAGTTCTTC
TRBD2	TRBV18	TRBJ2-3	.	CASSPMGGGTTDTQYF	TGTGCCAGCTCACCAATGGGCGGGGGGACCACAGATACGCAGTATTTT
.	TRBV27	TRBJ2-2	.	CASSSSGRTDTGELFF	TGTGCCAGCAGTTCCTCCGGGAGAACGGACACCGGGGAGCTGTTTTTT
TRBD2	TRBV4-3	TRBJ2-5	.	CASSRNARTSEQETQYF	TGCGCCAGCAGCCGAAACGCCCGGACTAGCGAACAAGAGACCCAGTACTTC
TRBD1	TRBV4-1	TRBJ2-7	.	CASSRNRGAYEQYF	TGCGCCAGCAGCCGCAACAGGGGCGCCTACGAGCAGTACTTC
TRBD1	TRBV2	TRBJ1-6	.	CASDRARSPLHF	TGTGCCAGTGACAGGGCACGATCACCCCTCCACTTT
.	TRBV2	TRBJ2-7	.	CASRALKSEQYF	TGTGCCAGCAGGGCACTAAAGAGCGAGCAGTACTTC
TRBD1	TRBV6-6	TRBJ1-6	.	CASSGRKGAQDSPLHF	TGTGCCAGCAGTGGTCGAAAGGGGGCTCAGGATTCACCCCTCCACTTT
TRBD1	TRBV7-3	TRBJ2-2	once	CASSPTIDGTGDTGELFF	TGTGCCAGCAGCCCCACCATAGATGGGACAGGGGACACCGGGGAGCTGTTTTTT
TRBD1	TRBV5-4	TRBJ1-2	.	CASSSLGTGEDYGYTF	TGTGCCAGCAGCTCCCTTGGGACAGGGGAAGACTATGGCTACACCTTC
.	TRBV21-1	TRBJ2-2	.	CASGPTGGSWTGELFF	TGTGCCAGCGGCCCAACAGGGGGCAGTTGGACCGGGGAGCTGTTTTTT
.	TRBV10-2	TRBJ2-1	once	CASSNVAGGEQFF	TGCGCCAGCAGTAACGTGGCGGGTGGTGAGCAGTTCTTC
TRBD2	TRBV2	TRBJ2-7	once	CASSAGGGSYEQYF	TGTGCCAGCAGTGCTGGCGGGGGGTCATACGAGCAGTACTTC
TRBD2	TRBV11-2	TRBJ2-7	.	CASSLGRGRGDYEQYF	TGTGCCAGCAGCTTAGGGCGGGGCCGGGGGGACTACGAGCAGTACTTC
.	TRBV7-2	TRBJ1-1	.	CASSLAGGMNTEAFF	TGTGCCAGCAGCTTAGCCGGGGGGATGAACACTGAAGCTTTCTTT
TRBD1	TRBV7-9	TRBJ1-2	.	CASSSFGRGLDLYGYTF	TGTGCCAGCAGCTCGTTCGGGAGGGGGCTCGACCTCTATGGCTACACCTTC
.	TRBV7-2	TRBJ2-3	.	CASSLVGALVLTDTQYF	TGTGCCAGCAGCCTAGTTGGGGCCCTAGTACTCACAGATACGCAGTATTTT
TRBD2	TRBV7-9	TRBJ2-7	.	CASSPGTSGTSYEQYF	TGTGCCAGCAGCCCGGGGACTAGCGGGACCTCCTACGAGCAGTACTTC
.	TRBV9	TRBJ2-3	.	CASSVASSTDTQYF	TGTGCCAGCAGCGTAGCTTCCAGCACAGATACGCAGTATTTT
TRBD1	TRBV4-3	TRBJ2-7	.	CASSQDRDRLYEQYF	TGCGCCAGCAGCCAAGACCGGGACAGGCTATACGAGCAGTACTTC
.	TRBV19	TRBJ2-7	.	CASRRGAHEQYF	TGTGCCAGTCGGAGGGGTGCCCACGAGCAGTACTTC
.	TRBV4-1	TRBJ2-1	.	CASSLSGNEQFF	TGCGCCAGCAGTCTCAGTGGCAATGAGCAGTTCTTC
.	TRBV7-2	TRBJ2-3	.	CASSFAGMGTDTQYF	TGTGCCAGCAGCTTTGCAGGGATGGGCACAGATACGCAGTATTTT
.	TRBV14	TRBJ1-4	.	CASSQVSGLREKLFF	TGTGCCAGCAGCCAAGTCTCAGGGTTAAGAGAAAAACTGTTTTTT
.	TRBV7-2	TRBJ1-2	.	CASSLGQDNGYTF	TGTGCCAGCAGCTTAGGCCAGGATAATGGCTACACCTTC
.	TRBV4-1	TRBJ2-3	.	CASSQATGITDTQYF	TGCGCCAGCAGCCAAGCCACAGGGATCACAGATACGCAGTATTTT
TRBD1	TRBV18	TRBJ1-2	.	CASTRDRGPRGYGYTF	TGTGCCAGCACCCGGGACAGGGGGCCGCGGGGCTATGGCTACACCTTC
.	TRBV7-2	TRBJ2-5	.	CASNPRGSDQETQYF	TGTGCCAGCAACCCCAGGGGCTCAGATCAAGAGACCCAGTACTTC
.	TRBV7-2	TRBJ1-2	once	CASSLVGRLDTF	TGTGCCAGCAGCTTAGTCGGCAGACTCGACACCTTC
.	TRBV21-1	TRBJ1-5	.	CASSTSWGQCNQPQHF	TGTGCCAGCAGCACGTCCTGGGGACAGTGCAATCAGCCCCAGCATTTT
.	TRBV7-2	TRBJ2-5	.	CASSLVGGTGETQYF	TGTGCCAGCAGCTTAGTGGGAGGCACGGGGGAGACCCAGTACTTC
TRBD1	TRBV4-1	TRBJ1-5	.	CASSHGRTGNQPQHF	TGCGCCAGCAGCCACGGGAGGACAGGGAACCAGCCCCAGCATTTT
.	TRBV13	TRBJ1-3	.	CASSLDSSSGNTIYF	TGTGCCAGCAGCTTAGACAGCTCCTCTGGAAACACCATATATTTT
TRBD1	TRBV29-1	TRBJ1-1	once	CSVIPRRQGFETEAFF	TGCAGCGTGATACCCCGGAGACAGGGTTTTGAGACTGAAGCTTTCTTT
TRBD1	TRBV10-3	TRBJ2-1	.	CAIERDRGGNEQFF	TGTGCCATCGAACGGGACAGGGGGGGAAATGAGCAGTTCTTC
.	TRBV29-1	TRBJ2-1	.	CSVDHGYNEQFF	TGCAGCGTTGACCACGGCTACAATGAGCAGTTCTTC
.	TRBV14	TRBJ1-1	.	CASSREGRNTEAFF	TGTGCCAGCAGCAGGGAGGGGCGAAACACTGAAGCTTTCTTT
TRBD1	TRBV29-1	TRBJ2-7	.	CSVRTGGHEQYF	TGCAGCGTCCGGACAGGGGGCCACGAGCAGTACTTC
.	TRBV11-2	TRBJ2-1	.	CASSLAQGWEQFF	TGTGCCAGCAGCTTAGCGCAGGGGTGGGAGCAGTTCTTC
.	TRBV19	TRBJ1-1	.	CASETPGLNTEAFF	TGTGCCAGTGAAACCCCCGGGTTGAACACTGAAGCTTTCTTT
.	TRBV5-1	TRBJ2-3	.	CASKQQTSTDTQYF	TGCGCCAGCAAACAGCAGACAAGCACAGATACGCAGTATTTT
TRBD2	TRBV7-9	TRBJ2-7	.	CASSPPGGSYEQYF	TGTGCCAGCAGCCCTCCGGGAGGGAGCTACGAGCAGTACTTC
TRBD1	TRBV30	TRBJ2-7	once	CAWSLSPGQGTYEQYF	TGTGCCTGGAGCCTCTCCCCGGGACAGGGAACCTACGAGCAGTACTTC
.	TRBV7-8	TRBJ1-5	.	CASSFSNQPQHF	TGTGCCAGCAGCTTCTCGAATCAGCCCCAGCATTTT